Below, one T cell receptor beta chain is given with its context. This sample is drawn from a study of blood T cell repertoires in COVID-19. Study-level information: The study drew acute and convalescent COVID-19 samples from the United States, Italy and Spain. T cells, B-cell-depleted T cells, or PBMCs provided the cDNA or gDNA that served as material.

Authors' methods: Amplification from reference gene primers served as the basis for estimated nucleated cell counts. This table comes from immunoSEQ multiplex PCR, and its TCRdb copy is limited to in-frame clones, with some not included. From that table come the V and J calls and clone size; the DNA was used to work out D and trimming. The table includes about 24,000 clones, roughly 89% detected once. This receptor was taken from a human donor in a cohort sampled during active COVID-19. The sample consisted of peripheral blood.

The CDR3 loop reads CSVESNGFPVEQFF. The CDR3 DNA reads TGCAGCGTTGAATCAAACGGGTTTCCCGTTGAGCAGTTCTTC. The J gene is TRBJ2-1, the V gene TRBV29-1; no clear D. This CDR3 is 14 amino acids long. V gave up 2 bases and J gave up 9 bases, with 17 bases separating them. Per the germline V gene, CDR1 is SQVTM and CDR2 is ANQGSEA.